This note documents a single T cell receptor beta chain sequence. Its antigen target is currently unknown. No qualities accompany the bases; no much larger clone lies one base away. TCRbeta CDR3 regions were amplified from genomic DNA by means of the immunoSEQ Assay, a bias-controlled multiplex PCR. Per the source publication's procedure: Within the assay, amplification of reference gene primers was used to estimate how many nucleated cells each sample contained. To quantify the absolute abundance of each unique TCRbeta CDR3 rearrangement, sequence reads were collapsed and filtered. For each sample, productive Simpson clonality was calculated as the square root of Simpson's diversity index across productive rearrangements. In TCRdb, the immuneACCESS table is reduced to in-frame sequences with V and J assigned. These tables do not hold every clone; where another copy was compared, an unresolved V gene accounts for under half, and the others remain unexplained. The V and J calls and the clone size are those of that table, but D and trimming were determined from the DNA. For this sample there are about 140,000 clones; 77% appear just once. In total, the top ten clones hold approximately 9.4% of the sample.

The sample belongs to a study of blood T cell repertoires in COVID-19 (TCRdb year 2020). Regarding the study in general: Samples covering the acute and convalescent phases of COVID-19 were provided by collaborators in the United States, Italy and Spain. The material from the prospective study consisted of cDNA or gDNA derived from T cells, B-cell-depleted T cells, or PBMCs. Deeply sampled blood TCRbeta repertoires from subjects exposed to, actively infected with, or recovered from COVID-19 were included in the dataset. The repertoires were released in a freely available public database meant as a resource for research on the immune response to SARS-CoV-2. The samples were drawn from the first 160 participants of the ongoing ImmuneRACE study and from 1,254 subjects provided by 6 global collaborators. Nearly every sample came with metadata listing a de-identified subject ID, COVID-19 status, age in years and sex. HLA class I and class II types, where available, came from metadata supplied by the sample provider rather than from assay-based typing. Findings and caveats that apply to the study as a whole: How much clinical and demographic metadata was included differed by source and by participant, and the metadata was provided uncurated.

For CDR1 and CDR2, the germline V gene lists SNHLY and FYNNEI. Germline trimming amounts to 0 bases on V and 6 bases on J, with 9 as the count of junction bases outside the gene matches. The CDR3 runs 18 residues from the cysteine to the phenylalanine. Here the CDR3 DNA is all that survives: 54 bases in frame from base 1. Collaborating institutions collected whole blood in K2EDTA tubes following their own protocols. Collaborator samples were shipped for TCRbeta analysis as frozen whole blood, isolated PBMCs, or DNA extracted from either sample type. The TCR comes from a woman aged 45-65 years with active or convalescent COVID-19. The sequence is built from TRBV2 and TRBJ2-3, with 13 middle bases fitting TRBD2. Specimen: peripheral blood. The CDR3 here reads CASSEAATSGGPRDTQYF. The DNA sequence is as follows: TGTGCCAGCAGTGAAGCTGCGACTAGCGGGGGGCCGAGGGATACGCAGTATTTT.